These 20 T cell receptor beta chains were all obtained from the same sample, sequenced in a study of shared clonotypes between healthy human individuals. The data were produced by immunoSEQ multiplex PCR, yet TCRdb's version contains in-frame clones alone and is incomplete. The table has some 530,000 clones, over 70% seen once. Sequencing was done on a sample of PBMCs. The receptor set was obtained from a woman aged 35 to 49 in good health. Some clones in this sample may be carry-over from other donors' samples.

The chain recombines TRBV4-1 with TRBJ1-4; 7 nucleotides line up with TRBD1. Germline V gene data show CDR1 as MGHRA and CDR2 as YSYEKL. CDR3 length: 17 amino acids. The V segment lost 5 bases and the J segment 3 bases; nucleotides outside the gene matches: 12. CDR3 coding DNA: TGCGCCAGCAGCTCGAGGACGGGACAGTTGGCTAATGAAAAACTGTTTTTT. This codes for CASSSRTGQLANEKLFF.

This chain connects TRBV9 to TRBJ2-1; D perhaps matches TRBD2 (5 bases). The CDR3 totals 13 residues. Germline V CDR1 and CDR2: SGDLS, YYNGEE. Trimming shortened V by 0 bases and J by 6 bases, and 7 bases separated the two germline ends. CDR3 sequence (DNA): TGTGCCAGCAGCGTAGGGCTAGCCAATGAGCAGTTCTTC. Translation: CASSVGLANEQFF.

The count of this clone is one. The gene calls are TRBV5-4 and TRBJ2-3, with TRBD1 identical over 8 bases. Germline V gene lookup returns CDR1 SGHNT and CDR2 YYREEE (reference sequence). V shed 1 base, J shed 6 bases, and the junction held 7 bases outside the gene matches. The CDR3 contains 15 residues. The CDR3 reads CASSLTTGARDTQYF. The CDR3 nucleotides read TGTGCCAGCAGCTTGACGACAGGGGCGAGGGATACGCAGTATTTT.

Only a few counts were recorded for this clone. The chain joins TRBV28 to TRBJ1-4; D is unclear. CDR1 and CDR2 (germline): MDHEN, SYDVKM. The CDR3 spans 13 residues. V lost 6 bases to trimming and J lost 5 bases, with 10 bases between them. CDR3 sequence (DNA): TGTGCCAGCAGGCTGACGGAAAATGAAAAACTGTTTTTT. Residues: CASRLTENEKLFF.

The chain combines TRBV19 with TRBJ2-3; D possibly matches TRBD1 or TRBD2 (5 bases each). CDR1 and CDR2 from the germline V gene are LNHDA and SQIVND (reference sequence). The CDR3 is made up of 16 amino acids. V lost 2 bases and J lost 2, with 14 bases in between. The CDR3 spells CASSIMGRAYTDTQYF. The CDR3 region has the DNA TGTGCCAGTAGTATAATGGGGCGGGCTTACACAGATACGCAGTATTTT.

The chain uses TRBV11-2 and TRBJ1-2; unclear D gene. V was pared by 5 bases and J by 8 bases, with 12 bases between. CDR1 and CDR2 (germline): SGHAT, FQNNGV. The CDR3 runs to 12 residues. The CDR3 spells CASSREGSGYTF. The CDR3 coding sequence is TGTGCCAGCAGCAGGGAGGGTAGCGGCTACACCTTC.

Comment on this clone: This probably arose from a read error, given a far larger clone one base away. J is TRBJ1-1 and V is TRBV28, with D hard to call. CDR3 length: 12 residues. The germline gives CDR1 MDHEN, CDR2 SYDVKM. Between the trimmed V and J ends, which lost 7 bases and 4 bases, there was a span of 10 bases. CDR3: CASTAHGTEAFF. CDR3 nucleotides: TGTGCCAGCACCGCCCACGGCACTGAAGCTTTCTTT.

This clone has only a few counts. Other DNA sequences in the same sample also yield this CDR3. This chain joins TRBV18 and TRBJ2-7; D gene uncertain. From germline, CDR1 is KGHSH and CDR2 LQKENI. The CDR3 is 14 residues long. V dropped 2 bases and J dropped 0 bases, with 8 bases sitting between them. CDR3 DNA sequence: TGTGCCAGCTCACCATCTCAGAGCTCCTACGAGCAGTACTTC. This codes for CASSPSQSSYEQYF.

This clone came up a few times. The chain recombines TRBV11-1 with TRBJ1-2; 9 bases align to TRBD1. J gave up 7 bases and V 4 bases, and 7 bases lay outside the gene matches. CDR3 length: 14 residues. The germline CDR1 and CDR2 sequences are SGHAT and FQDESV (reference sequence). CDR3 DNA: TGTGCCAGCAGCTCGGACAGGGGACCTTCTGGCTACACCTTC. Its translation is CASSSDRGPSGYTF.

The DNA of the CDR3 is TGTGCCAGCAGTCCCAGACAGGGAATACAGCCCCAGCATTTT. Translation gives CASSPRQGIQPQHF. The chain is built from TRBV28 and TRBJ1-5; 7 nucleotides agree with TRBD1. The CDR3 is 14 residues long. Germline V gene sequence: CDR1 MDHEN, CDR2 SYDVKM. The ends lost 5 bases at V and 7 bases at J; junction bases unmatched: 8.

Written as DNA, the CDR3 is TGTGCCAGCAGCCACCGACAGGGTGCAACTAATGAAAAACTGTTTTTT. Its translation is CASSHRQGATNEKLFF. The chain employs TRBV7-9 and TRBJ1-4, with 7 bases identical to TRBD1. Germline CDR1 reads SEHNR; CDR2 reads FQNEAQ (reference sequence). The CDR3 length is 16 residues. The trim removed 5 bases at V and 0 bases at J, leaving 6 bases unmatched.

This clone was picked up many times. The J gene is TRBJ2-5, the V gene TRBV14, with 8 bases aligning to TRBD2. CDR1 is SGHDN and CDR2 is FVKESK in the germline V gene. After removal of 5 bases from V and 8 bases from J, the junction contained 10 bases not matched to a gene. The CDR3 is made up of 14 amino acids. CDR3 DNA: TGTGCCAGCAGCTACCAGCGGGGGCGTGGTACCCAGTACTTC. Protein: CASSYQRGRGTQYF.

This clone was seen repeatedly, ten times or more. This chain joins TRBV28 and TRBJ1-3; D possibly corresponds to TRBD1 (5 bases). Trimming pared 3 bases from V and 0 bases from J, leaving 18 bases between. Germline V gene sequence: CDR1 MDHEN, CDR2 SYDVKM. The CDR3 runs to 18 residues. CDR3 in DNA: TGTGCCAGCAGTTTGGGGGTAGGCAGGGCAAGCTCTGGAAACACCATATATTTT. This translates into CASSLGVGRASSGNTIYF.

This rearrangement joins TRBV10-1 to TRBJ2-3, with 11 bases aligning to TRBD2. Germline V gene data show CDR1 as WNHNN and CDR2 as SYGVQD (reference sequence). The CDR3 totals 16 residues. V was pared by 2 bases and J by 5 bases, with 6 bases of the junction left unmatched. CDR3 in DNA: TGCGCCAGCAGTGAGGGGCTAGCGGGAGGCCAAGATACGCAGTATTTT. This translates into CASSEGLAGGQDTQYF.

The gene calls are TRBV9 and TRBJ2-7, with 11 bases that match TRBD2. The CDR3 sequence is 15 residues long. With 4 bases clipped from V and 2 bases from J, the junction kept 5 bases outside the gene matches. In germline, CDR1 is SGDLS, CDR2 YYNGEE. The CDR3 protein is CASSPLAGETYEQYF. The CDR3 region has the DNA TGTGCCAGCAGCCCACTAGCGGGAGAGACCTACGAGCAGTACTTC.

To note about this clone: A read error is the likely source, as a far larger clone sits one nucleotide away. This sequence joins TRBV7-2 and TRBJ2-1, with TRBD2 matching 7 bases. Germline V gene sequence: CDR1 SGHTA, CDR2 FQGNSA. This CDR3 spans 15 amino acids. CDR3 bases: TGTGCCAGCAGCCCCCTACTAGCGCCCTACAATGAGCGGTTCTTC. It is translated as CASSPLLAPYNERFF.

This chain uses TRBV7-9 with TRBJ1-4; D gene unclear. Germline V gives CDR1 SEHNR, CDR2 FQNEAQ (reference sequence). This CDR3 spans 15 amino acids. Trimming shortened V by 0 bases and J by 2 bases, and 7 bases separated the two germline ends. The CDR3 sequence: CASSLAEQTNEKLFF. As DNA, the CDR3 is TGTGCCAGCAGCTTAGCAGAACAGACTAATGAAAAACTGTTTTTT.

V and J are TRBV29-1 and TRBJ2-2; 10 positions match TRBD1. V gave up 6 bases and J gave up 5 bases; unmatched junction bases: 3. Germline loops: CDR1 SQVTM, CDR2 ANQGSEA. The CDR3 sequence is 13 residues long. The CDR3 region is CSVGQGITGELFF. DNA for the CDR3: TGCAGCGTGGGACAGGGGATAACCGGGGAGCTGTTTTTT.

CDR3 loop: CASSTQTGAGSSYEQYF. CDR3 nucleotides: TGTGCCAGCAGCACCCAGACGGGGGCTGGGAGCTCCTACGAGCAGTACTTC. The chain is built from TRBV4-2 and TRBJ2-7; TRBD1 or TRBD2 may be the D gene (6 bases each). CDR1 and CDR2 from the germline V gene are LGHNA and YNFKEQ. V dropped 5 bases and J dropped 0 bases, with 20 bases sitting between them. CDR3 size: 17 residues.

The chain carries TRBV27 and TRBJ1-1; the D is unclear. The CDR3 runs to 13 residues. The V and J ends lost 3 bases and 2 bases respectively, with 7 bases between them. CDR1 and CDR2 (germline): MNHEY, SMNVEV (reference sequence). The CDR3: CASSFYTNTEAFF. CDR3 nucleotide sequence: TGTGCCAGCAGTTTTTACACTAACACTGAAGCTTTCTTT.